This entry is about one TCR beta chain. Its matching antigen is unknown. Trimming shortened V by 0 bases and J by 2 bases, and 8 bases separated the two germline ends. Germline V gene sequence: CDR1 SGHRS, CDR2 YFSETQ. The CDR3 totals 15 residues. These data are taken from a study of cytomegalovirus exposure and HLA in healthy donors. The study's findings and limits: An analysis done earlier found most TCR beta V segments productive about 90% or about 30% of the time. Overall, approximately 180 TCR beta chains were annotated as cytomegalovirus-associated. In a later analysis, across HLA loci, associated TCR counts were highest for DRB1, lowest for HLA-C.

This PCR relied on a set of 60 Vbeta primers and 13 Jbeta primers. Produced via immunoSEQ multiplex PCR; TCRdb's table is partial and in-frame only. The repertoire holds about 160,000 clones, with roughly 80% as singletons. The V gene is TRBV5-1, the J gene TRBJ2-2; D not certain. The sequence was collected from a male donor in good health and CMV-seronegative. Sequencing was done on a sample of PBMCs. DNA of the CDR3: TGCGCCAGCAGCTTGGGGGCAAGAAACACCGGGGAGCTGTTTTTT. Its protein product is CASSLGARNTGELFF.